Presented here are 18 T cell receptor beta chains from one specimen sequenced in a study of T cell changes during pregnancy in multiple sclerosis. Clones were sequenced by immunoSEQ multiplex PCR, and TCRdb holds only the in-frame ones, with some missing. The repertoire consists of approximately 61,000 clones, with approximately 86% occurring once and the leading ten covering 1.5% to 2%. The sample in question was peripheral blood, obtained in the first trimester of pregnancy. The receptors come from a female donor with multiple sclerosis, enrolled in a pregnancy study.

The J gene is TRBJ2-2, the V gene TRBV2; D is unclear. Deletions cut 4 bases from V and 5 bases from J, with 11 bases between. Looked up from germline, CDR1 is SNHLY and CDR2 is FYNNEI. This CDR3 has 14 amino acids. CDR3 amino acids: CASSAQVWTGELFF. The DNA for the CDR3 is TGTGCCAGCAGTGCCCAGGTTTGGACCGGGGAGCTGTTTTTT.

The table lists this clone with a few counts. The chain carries TRBV28 and TRBJ2-3, with D possibly matching TRBD2 (6 bases). The CDR3 consists of 16 residues. Germline lookup yields CDR1 MDHEN and CDR2 SYDVKM. The V end lost 2 bases, the J end lost 1 base, and 13 bases lay between the germline ends. As DNA, the CDR3 is TGTGCCAGCAGTTTAGGGCGGGGATGGCGCACAGATACGCAGTATTTT. This encodes CASSLGRGWRTDTQYF.

The chain combines TRBV6-4 with TRBJ2-1; 11 nucleotides match TRBD2. Germline CDR1 reads MRHNA; CDR2 reads SNTAGT. This CDR3 region has 16 residues. V gave up 3 bases and J gave up 4 bases; unmatched junction bases: 5. The CDR3 DNA is TGTGCCAGCAGTGAGCGCGGGACTAGCGGATACAATGAGCAGTTCTTC. Protein sequence: CASSERGTSGYNEQFF.

The gene calls are TRBV9 and TRBJ2-7, with D tentatively TRBD1 (5 bases). The CDR3 length is 15 residues. The germline gives CDR1 SGDLS, CDR2 YYNGEE. The ends were cut back, 0 bases at V and 4 bases at J, with 14 bases in the middle. Written as DNA, the CDR3 is TGTGCCAGCAGCGTAGGGCAGACAGACCTTTACGAGCAGTACTTC. Its protein product is CASSVGQTDLYEQYF.

V usage is TRBV7-2 and J usage is TRBJ2-3; TRBD2 matches 8 bases. Germline V gene sequence: CDR1 SGHTA, CDR2 FQGNSA. The V segment lost 1 base and the J segment 1 base; nucleotides outside the gene matches: 1. This CDR3 region has 15 residues. CDR3 region: CASSLVTSGTDTQYF. The CDR3 DNA reads as TGTGCCAGCAGCTTAGTGACTAGCGGCACAGATACGCAGTATTTT.

CDR3 bases: TGTGCCAGCAGTCCACGACGACAGTACACCGGGGAGCTGTTTTTT. It specifies CASSPRRQYTGELFF. The genes are TRBV27 and TRBJ2-2, with D maybe TRBD1 (5 bases). The CDR3 is 15 amino acids. Germline CDR1 reads MNHEY; CDR2 reads SMNVEV (reference sequence). Deletions cut 5 bases from V and 3 bases from J, with 13 bases between.

This clone has ten or more counts. V is TRBV6-6 and J is TRBJ1-5, with D tentatively TRBD1 (6 bases). Germline CDR1 and CDR2: MNHNY and SVGAGI (reference sequence). V lost 2 bases and J 4 bases, leaving 12 bases between the germline ends. The CDR3 runs 15 residues. The CDR3 DNA is TGTGCCAGCAGTTACGGGTACCAGGGGAATCAGCCCCAGCATTTT. This sequence encodes CASSYGYQGNQPQHF.

This chain's CDR3 is CASSLGSPGAYEQYF. As DNA, the CDR3 is TGTGCCAGCAGCTTAGGTAGTCCGGGGGCCTACGAGCAGTACTTC. The V gene is TRBV7-2, the J gene TRBJ2-7, with D perhaps TRBD2 (6 bases). The CDR3 sequence is 15 residues long. Looked up from germline, CDR1 is SGHTA and CDR2 is FQGNSA. Trimming removed 1 base at V and 2 bases at J, with 12 bases between.

This chain's CDR3 is CASGPAGGGSNEKLFF. CDR3 in DNA: TGTGCTAGTGGTCCTGCAGGGGGTGGATCTAATGAAAAACTGTTTTTT. The chain uses TRBV12-5 and TRBJ1-4; 7 bases fit TRBD1. Trimming took 5 bases from V and 3 from J; bases not matched to a gene: 9. CDR3 length equals 16 residues. Germline V gene data show CDR1 as LGHNT and CDR2 as FRNRAP.

The chain employs TRBV27 and TRBJ2-1, with 7 bases lining up with TRBD1. The V gene's germline CDR1 is MNHEY and CDR2 SMNVEV (reference sequence). V shed 5 bases, J shed 5 bases, and the junction held 12 bases outside the gene matches. The CDR3 contains 16 residues. The CDR3 reads CASSLSSGQPHNEQFF. The CDR3 DNA follows: TGTGCCAGCAGTCTAAGTTCGGGACAGCCCCACAATGAGCAGTTCTTC.

This clone was detected once. The genes are TRBV7-9 and TRBJ2-2; no definite D call. CDR1 SEHNR and CDR2 FQNEAQ come from the germline V gene (reference sequence). The V gene lost 2 bases and the J gene lost 4 bases, with 8 bases spanning the gap. The CDR3 is made up of 14 amino acids. The chain's CDR3 is CASSLLDVTGELFF. The CDR3 bases are TGTGCCAGCAGCTTACTAGACGTCACCGGGGAGCTGTTTTTT.

This rearrangement joins TRBV21-1 to TRBJ1-4; the D call TRBD1 from the table was never checked on the DNA. TRBV21-1 is classified as a pseudogene. The length of the CDR3 is 16 residues. The CDR3 DNA follows: TGTGCCAGGCCGGGACAGGGGCCTTCCGGTAATGAAAAACTGTTTTTT. It translates to CARPGQGPSGNEKLFF.

The CDR3 reads CASSQDLDTQYF. CDR3 coding DNA: TGCGCCAGCAGCCAAGATCTAGATACGCAGTATTTT. J is TRBJ2-3 and V is TRBV4-1; no firm D call. The length of the CDR3 is 12 residues. Trimming left V 0 bases short and J 5 bases short, with 3 bases between. The germline gives CDR1 MGHRA, CDR2 YSYEKL.

The rearrangement links TRBV7-9 to TRBJ2-3; 8 nucleotides align to TRBD2. Looked up from germline, CDR1 is SEHNR and CDR2 is FQNEAQ (reference sequence). After removal of 5 bases from V and 3 bases from J, the junction contained 7 bases not matched to a gene. This CDR3 has 15 amino acids. CDR3 sequence: CASSRAGAGTDTQYF. CDR3 in DNA: TGTGCCAGCAGCCGAGCGGGAGCGGGAACAGATACGCAGTATTTT.

The chain recombines TRBV18 with TRBJ2-5; 11 bases agree with TRBD1. This CDR3 is built from 16 residues. CDR1 is KGHSH, CDR2 LQKENI, per germline. With V trimmed by 3 bases and J by 2 bases, 5 bases remained unmatched. CDR3 loop: CASSPPGTGGQETQYF. The DNA of the CDR3 is TGTGCCAGCTCACCGCCCGGGACAGGGGGACAAGAGACCCAGTACTTC.

The DNA for the CDR3 is TGTGCCAGCAGTTACTCGACGGCGCAGTTAGGGGACGAGCAGTACTTC. This encodes CASSYSTAQLGDEQYF. V is TRBV6-5 and J is TRBJ2-7; the D gene is possibly TRBD1 (5 bases). Germline CDR1 reads MNHEY; CDR2 reads SVGAGI. The CDR3 spans 16 residues. The ends were cut back, 0 bases at V and 5 bases at J, with 17 bases in the middle.

V usage is TRBV6-5 and J usage is TRBJ1-1; D uncertain. From germline, CDR1 is MNHEY and CDR2 SVGAGI. The CDR3 totals 12 residues. The V end was cut by 5 bases, the J end by 5 bases, with 9 bases between. Here the CDR3 DNA reads TGTGCCAGCAGTGTCGGAGTTACTGAAGCTTTCTTT. It encodes CASSVGVTEAFF.

The CDR3 protein is CASTTGDRVPNTEAFF. The CDR3 coding sequence is TGTGCCAGCACCACCGGGGACAGGGTCCCGAACACTGAAGCTTTCTTT. This sequence joins TRBV28 and TRBJ1-1; 9 bases fit TRBD1. CDR3 length equals 16 residues. Germline CDR1 and CDR2: MDHEN and SYDVKM. V was pared by 7 bases and J by 1 base, with 10 bases of the junction left unmatched.